Below, 26 T cell receptor beta chains from the same sample are listed, as sequenced in a study of blood T cell repertoires in COVID-19. The assay was immunoSEQ multiplex PCR, and TCRdb's table has in-frame clones only and misses some. The sample has some 250,000 clones; approximately 81% are singletons. The sample was peripheral blood. These receptors all stem from a woman over 75 with acute or convalescent COVID-19.

The chain recombines TRBV28 with TRBJ1-1, with D unresolved. Germline-derived CDR1 and CDR2 are MDHEN and SYDVKM. The germline V and J ends were trimmed by 6 bases and 7 bases, with 12 bases remaining between them. The CDR3 runs to 12 residues. CDR3 in amino acids: CASSPLANEAFF. CDR3 nucleotides: TGTGCCAGCAGCCCGCTTGCTAATGAAGCTTTCTTT.

The chain couples TRBV11-2 to TRBJ2-1; perhaps TRBD2 as D (7 bases). Trimming stripped 1 base from V and 7 bases from J, with 11 bases between. CDR1 SGHAT and CDR2 FQNNGV come from the germline V gene. The CDR3 totals 14 residues. CDR3: CASSLVRGGNEQFF. CDR3 bases: TGTGCCAGCAGCTTAGTAAGGGGGGGTAATGAGCAGTTCTTC.

With regard to this clone: This same CDR3 is encoded by further DNA sequences in the sample. The V call is TRBV5-5, the J call TRBJ1-5, with a possible D match to TRBD1 (5 bases). Looked up from germline, CDR1 is SGHKS and CDR2 is YYEKEE (reference sequence). The V end lost 4 bases, the J end lost 2 bases, and 13 bases lay between the germline ends. CDR3 size: 15 residues. The CDR3 spells CASSLDGGGNQPQHF. CDR3 coding DNA: TGTGCCAGCAGCCTGGACGGGGGAGGCAATCAGCCCCAGCATTTT.

This clone was recorded a few times. The chain uses TRBV3-1 (or the pseudogene TRBV3-2) and TRBJ1-1; D not certain. Germline V gene lookup returns CDR1 LGHDT and CDR2 YNNKEL (reference sequence). The CDR3 has 18 residues. V was trimmed by 0 bases and J by 5 bases, leaving 22 bases between them. CDR3 bases: TGTGCCAGCAGCCAAGATCCCTTCGAGAGATCCCTTCGGACTGAAGCTTTCTTT. Translating it yields CASSQDPFERSLRTEAFF.

The CDR3, as DNA: TGTGCCATCAGCACCGAGGTGGGGGAGCTGTTTTTT. Residues: CAISTEVGELFF. V is TRBV10-3 and J is TRBJ2-2; D is uncertain. Germline V gene data show CDR1 as ENHRY and CDR2 as SYGVKD. The CDR3 is 12 residues long. V was shortened by 6 bases and J by 8 bases, with 10 bases between the two germline ends.

The chain carries TRBV2 and TRBJ2-6, with D perhaps matching TRBD1 (6 bases). Germline-derived CDR1 and CDR2 are SNHLY and FYNNEI. Trimming took off 7 bases at V and 2 bases at J, with 9 bases between the two ends. The CDR3 consists of 14 residues. CDR3 amino acids: CASKPGAGANVLTF. The DNA of the CDR3 is TGTGCCAGCAAGCCAGGGGCTGGGGCCAACGTCCTGACTTTC.

The chain links TRBV7-9 to TRBJ1-1; TRBD1 aligns across 7 bases. J lost 1 base, V lost 2 bases, and 4 bases had no gene match. The V gene's germline CDR1 is SEHNR and CDR2 FQNEAQ (reference sequence). This CDR3 is 15 amino acids long. This CDR3 is CASSLLDRRNTEAFF. In nucleotides, the CDR3 is TGTGCCAGCAGCTTACTGGACAGGAGGAACACTGAAGCTTTCTTT.

The chain recombines TRBV5-1 with TRBJ2-7; TRBD2 matches 9 bases. The V and J ends lost 4 bases and 2 bases, in that order; junction bases with no gene match: 7. The CDR3 has 15 residues. CDR1 SGHRS and CDR2 YFSETQ come from the germline V gene. As DNA, the CDR3 is TGCGCCAGCAGCCAGGGACTAGCTAGAGCCTACGAGCAGTACTTC. Its protein is CASSQGLARAYEQYF.

The CDR3 region is CSVSGQTENIQYF. The CDR3 DNA follows: TGCAGCGTATCCGGACAGACTGAAAACATTCAGTACTTC. V is TRBV29-1 and J is TRBJ2-4; perhaps TRBD1 as D (6 bases). The CDR3 is 13 amino acids. Germline CDR1 reads SQVTM; CDR2 reads ANQGSEA. V lost 6 bases to trimming and J lost 5 bases, with 14 bases between them.

The chain is built from TRBV10-3 and TRBJ2-4; D might be TRBD1 (6 bases). The CDR3 extends over 16 amino acids. Per germline, CDR1 ENHRY and CDR2 SYGVKD. V dropped 6 bases and J dropped 6 bases, with 21 bases sitting between them. The CDR3 DNA reads as TGTGCCATCAGCGAGGACAGAGCAAAAAGTCTAAACATTCAGTACTTC. Residues: CAISEDRAKSLNIQYF.

The chain recombines TRBV27 with TRBJ1-1, with 8 positions matching TRBD1. The germline gives CDR1 MNHEY, CDR2 SMNVEV (reference sequence). The ends lost 3 bases at V and 0 bases at J; junction bases unmatched: 3. The CDR3 spans 15 residues. The CDR3 DNA follows: TGTGCCAGCAGTTTCAGCAGGGGGCTGAACACTGAAGCTTTCTTT. It codes for CASSFSRGLNTEAFF.

The J gene is TRBJ2-3, the V gene TRBV30; 9 bases agree with TRBD2. This CDR3 has 15 residues. Germline CDR1 reads GTSNPN; CDR2 reads SVGIG (reference sequence). V gave up 2 bases and J gave up 3 bases; unmatched junction bases: 6. The CDR3 protein is CAWSRVAGVTDTQYF. CDR3 nucleotides: TGTGCCTGGAGTCGGGTAGCGGGAGTGACAGATACGCAGTATTTT.

The chain joins TRBV5-1 to TRBJ1-3; 7 nucleotides match TRBD1. Germline values: CDR1 SGHRS, CDR2 YFSETQ. V lost 0 bases and J lost 2; bases outside the gene matches: 8. CDR3 length: 17 residues. The CDR3 DNA reads TGCGCCAGCAGCTTGGCCCGTCAAGGGGGCGCTGGAAACACCATATATTTT. Its translation: CASSLARQGGAGNTIYF. The full variable domain, in which reference TRBV5-1 and TRBJ1-3 provide the parts outside the CDR3, is KAGVTQTPRYLIKTRGQQVTLSCSPISGHRSVSWYQQTPGQGLQFLFEYFSETQRNKGNFPGRFSGRQFSNSRSEMNVSTLELGDSALYLCASSLARQGGAGNTIYFGEGSWLTVV.

The rearrangement links TRBV5-6 to TRBJ2-5, with D unclear. V was cut by 1 base and J by 3 bases, with 7 bases left in between. CDR1 is SGHDT and CDR2 is YYEEEE in the germline V gene. This CDR3 spans 13 amino acids. CDR3 loop: CASSLFREETQYF. In DNA form, the CDR3 reads TGTGCCAGCAGCTTGTTTAGAGAAGAGACCCAGTACTTC.

This chain uses TRBV6-1 with TRBJ2-7; D perhaps matches TRBD2 (5 bases). Trimming left V 1 base short and J 3 bases short, with 16 bases between. This CDR3 has 16 residues. Per germline, CDR1 MNHNS and CDR2 SASEGT. DNA for the CDR3: TGTGCCAGCAGTGAAGGAGAAGATTTGGGAGTCTACGAGCAGTACTTC. Its protein is CASSEGEDLGVYEQYF.

V gene TRBV11-3 combines with J gene TRBJ2-2; 7 positions match TRBD2. The length of the CDR3 is 15 residues. Germline assignment: CDR1 SGHNT and CDR2 YENEEA. With V trimmed by 2 bases and J by 7 bases, 7 bases remained unmatched. CDR3 sequence (DNA): TGTGCCAGCAGCTTAATGGGCGGGAGCGGCGGGGAGCTGTTTTTT. It is translated as CASSLMGGSGGELFF.

This clone is a singleton in its sample. The chain joins TRBV5-1 to TRBJ1-3; D is perhaps TRBD1 (6 bases). CDR1 is SGHRS, CDR2 YFSETQ, per germline. This CDR3 contains 15 residues. V lost 1 base and J lost 2, with 10 bases in between. CDR3 DNA sequence: TGCGCCAGCAGCTTGACAGGGCCAACTGGAAACACCATATATTTT. Translating gives CASSLTGPTGNTIYF.

The V and J genes are TRBV29-1 and TRBJ2-5; possibly TRBD2 for D (6 bases). Trimming took 3 bases from V and 6 from J, leaving 20 bases between them. Germline-derived CDR1 and CDR2 are SQVTM and ANQGSEA. The length of the CDR3 is 15 residues. CDR3 sequence (DNA): TGCAGCGTTGACCTGGGGGGTGGAGGAGGGAAGACCCAGTACTTC. Protein: CSVDLGGGGGKTQYF.

This chain links TRBV5-1 with TRBJ2-1; D gene unclear. The V and J ends lost 0 bases and 3 bases respectively, with 7 bases between them. Germline lookup yields CDR1 SGHRS and CDR2 YFSETQ. This CDR3 is built from 14 residues. The CDR3 spells CASSLGAIYNEQFF. The CDR3 bases are TGCGCCAGCAGCTTGGGGGCGATCTACAATGAGCAGTTCTTC.

V is TRBV2 and J is TRBJ1-6; 9 bases are a match to TRBD1. CDR3 size: 18 residues. Germline lookup yields CDR1 SNHLY and CDR2 FYNNEI. The V gene end was trimmed by 0 bases and the J gene end by 6 bases; junction bases not matched to a gene: 9. The DNA for the CDR3 is TGTGCCAGCAGTGAAGCTCGACACAGGGGGCTTCGTAATTCACCCCTCCACTTT. Translation: CASSEARHRGLRNSPLHF.

The chain has TRBV6-4 and TRBJ1-5; unclear D gene. V was shortened by 3 bases and J by 1 base, with 7 bases between the two germline ends. This CDR3 is 14 amino acids long. Germline assignment: CDR1 MRHNA and CDR2 SNTAGT. CDR3: CASSESGSNQPQHF. The CDR3, as DNA: TGTGCCAGCAGTGAATCCGGGAGCAATCAGCCCCAGCATTTT.

Only a few counts were recorded for this clone. The chain couples TRBV19 to TRBJ2-3; 9 nucleotides line up with TRBD1. Germline V CDR1 and CDR2: LNHDA, SQIVND (reference sequence). The CDR3 has 14 residues. Trimming cost V 7 bases and J 3 bases; bases outside gene matches: 5. CDR3 residues: CASKWTGDTDTQYF. In nucleotides, the CDR3 is TGTGCCAGTAAGTGGACAGGGGATACAGATACGCAGTATTTT.

The chain combines TRBV14 with TRBJ2-3; 11 bases map to TRBD2. Germline loops: CDR1 SGHDN, CDR2 FVKESK. CDR3 length: 18 residues. V gave up 4 bases and J gave up 0 bases; unmatched junction bases: 9. CDR3 coding DNA: TGTGCCAGCAGCCCGTCCGGGACTAGCGGCCATAGCACAGATACGCAGTATTTT. Amino acid sequence: CASSPSGTSGHSTDTQYF. Using reference TRBV14 and TRBJ2-3 for the parts outside the CDR3, the full variable domain is EAGVTQFPSHSVIEKGQTVTLRCDPISGHDNLYWYRRVMGKEIKFLLHFVKESKQDESGMPNNRFLAERTGGTYSTLKVQPAELEDSGVYFCASSPSGTSGHSTDTQYFGPGTRLTVL.

The J gene is TRBJ1-2, the V gene TRBV7-3; TRBD1 matches 7 bases. J was trimmed by 1 base and V by 1 base; bases with no gene match: 3. This CDR3 region has 15 residues. Per the germline V gene, CDR1 is SGHTA and CDR2 is FQGTGA. CDR3 bases: TGTGCCAGCAGCTTAAAGGCAGGGGGTAACTATGGCTACACCTTC. Protein: CASSLKAGGNYGYTF.

This chain joins TRBV19 and TRBJ2-1; 15 bases are shared with TRBD2. From germline, CDR1 is LNHDA and CDR2 SQIVND (reference sequence). J gave up 2 bases and V 4 bases, and 6 bases lay outside the gene matches. The CDR3 has 18 residues. CDR3: CASSRTSGGAWTYNEQFF. The DNA for the CDR3 is TGTGCCAGTAGTAGGACTAGCGGGGGGGCCTGGACCTACAATGAGCAGTTCTTC.

CDR3 nucleotide sequence: TGTGCCAGCAGCAAGCATGGGACTAGCGGATCCTACGAGCAGTACTTC. This gives the protein CASSKHGTSGSYEQYF. V usage is TRBV5-5 and J usage is TRBJ2-7; 11 nucleotides match TRBD2. The CDR3 is 16 residues long. Germline V gene sequence: CDR1 SGHKS, CDR2 YYEKEE (reference sequence). Losses at the gene ends were 4 bases for V and 1 base for J; bases not matched to a gene: 7.